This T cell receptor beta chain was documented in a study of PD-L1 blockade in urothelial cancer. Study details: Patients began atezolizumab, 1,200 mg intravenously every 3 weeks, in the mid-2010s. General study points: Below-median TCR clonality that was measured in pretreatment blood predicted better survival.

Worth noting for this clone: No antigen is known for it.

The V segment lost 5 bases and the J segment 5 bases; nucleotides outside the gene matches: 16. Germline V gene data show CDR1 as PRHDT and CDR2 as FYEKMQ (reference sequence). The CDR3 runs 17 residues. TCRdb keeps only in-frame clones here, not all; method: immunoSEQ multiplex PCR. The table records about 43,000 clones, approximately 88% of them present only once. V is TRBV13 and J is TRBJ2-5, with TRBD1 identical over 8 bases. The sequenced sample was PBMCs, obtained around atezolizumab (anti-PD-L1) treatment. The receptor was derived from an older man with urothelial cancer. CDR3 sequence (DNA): TGTGCCAGCAGCCCCACGACCCTGGACAGGGTGCGTGAGACCCAGTACTTC. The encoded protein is CASSPTTLDRVRETQYF.